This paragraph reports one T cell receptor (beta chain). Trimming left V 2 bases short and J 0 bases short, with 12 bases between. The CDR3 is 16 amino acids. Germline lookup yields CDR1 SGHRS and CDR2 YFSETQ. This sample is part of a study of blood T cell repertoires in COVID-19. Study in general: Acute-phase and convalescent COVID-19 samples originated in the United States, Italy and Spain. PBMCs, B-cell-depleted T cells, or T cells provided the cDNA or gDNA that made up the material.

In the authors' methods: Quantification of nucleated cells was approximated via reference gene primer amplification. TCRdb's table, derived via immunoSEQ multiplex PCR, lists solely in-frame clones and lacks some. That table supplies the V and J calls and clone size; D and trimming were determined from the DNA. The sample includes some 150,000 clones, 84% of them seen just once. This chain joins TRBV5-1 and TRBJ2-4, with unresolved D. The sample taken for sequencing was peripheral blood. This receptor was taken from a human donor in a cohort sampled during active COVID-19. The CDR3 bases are TGCGCCAGCAGCTTAACCGAGACTTTAGCCAAAAACATTCAGTACTTC. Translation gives CASSLTETLAKNIQYF.